A single sample gave rise to the 28 T cell receptor beta chains below, sequenced in a study of cytomegalovirus exposure and HLA in healthy donors. The PCR had 60 Vbeta and 13 Jbeta primers. This table comes from immunoSEQ multiplex PCR, and its TCRdb copy is limited to in-frame clones, with some not included. The repertoire holds some 51,000 clones, with approximately 71% as singletons. Sequencing was carried out using PBMCs. These TCRs come from a man in his forties or fifties in good health and CMV-seropositive.

This clone has just a few counts. The rearrangement joins TRBV25-1 to TRBJ1-1; D gene unclear. The CDR3 length is 11 residues. V lost 3 bases to trimming and J lost 9 bases, with 8 bases between them. CDR1 is MGHDK, CDR2 SYGVNS, per germline. The DNA for the CDR3 is TGTGCCAGCAGTGACAGGTCCCAAGCTTTCTTT. Its translation: CASSDRSQAFF.

This sequence joins TRBV2 and TRBJ1-3; tentative D call: TRBD1 (6 bases). V was shortened by 4 bases and J by 0 bases, with 13 bases between the two germline ends. This CDR3 contains 16 residues. Germline V gene sequence: CDR1 SNHLY, CDR2 FYNNEI. CDR3 region: CASSVRGILSGNTIYF. DNA for the CDR3: TGTGCCAGCAGTGTTAGGGGGATACTCTCTGGAAACACCATATATTTT.

The V call is TRBV6-5, the J call TRBJ1-1, with 10 bases identical to TRBD1. CDR3 length: 14 amino acids. Germline CDR1 is MNHEY and CDR2 is SVGAGI. Trimming at V came to 5 bases and at J to 6 bases, leaving 6 bases not matched to a gene. CDR3 DNA sequence: TGTGCCAGCAGTGTGACAGGGGGCGTTTCTGAAGCTTTCTTT. Its protein product is CASSVTGGVSEAFF.

This rearrangement joins TRBV30 to TRBJ2-7; 7 positions agree with TRBD1. Per germline, CDR1 GTSNPN and CDR2 SVGIG (reference sequence). The CDR3 is 14 amino acids. V was clipped by 3 bases and J by 2 bases; unmatched bases: 7. The CDR3 DNA is TGTGCCTGGAGGGTACAGGGGCCTACCTACGAGCAGTACTTC. Protein sequence: CAWRVQGPTYEQYF.

The CDR3 spells CASSIDRGPQHF. In DNA form, the CDR3 reads TGTGCCAGTAGTATTGACAGGGGTCCCCAGCATTTT. The gene calls are TRBV19 and TRBJ1-5, with 8 bases identical to TRBD1. Trimming cost V 3 bases and J 10 bases; bases outside gene matches: 2. From germline, CDR1 is LNHDA and CDR2 SQIVND (reference sequence). This CDR3 spans 12 amino acids.

The CDR3 sequence is CASRERQGASYNSPLHF. The CDR3, as DNA: TGTGCCAGCAGGGAGAGGCAGGGGGCATCCTATAATTCACCCCTCCACTTT. V is TRBV2 and J is TRBJ1-6, with 8 bases identical to TRBD1. CDR3 length: 17 residues. V trimming: 6 bases; J trimming: 1 base; junction bases outside the gene matches: 8. Germline values: CDR1 SNHLY, CDR2 FYNNEI.

This clone was seen a handful of times. The chain is built from TRBV9 and TRBJ2-5, with 12 positions matching TRBD2. The CDR3 extends over 16 amino acids. Germline CDR1 reads SGDLS; CDR2 reads YYNGEE. J lost 4 bases, V lost 4 bases, and 8 bases had no gene match. The DNA of the CDR3 is TGTGCCAGCAGCCCCAGACTAGCGGGGGAGGTAGAGACCCAGTACTTC. Its translation is CASSPRLAGEVETQYF.

V gene TRBV18 combines with J gene TRBJ1-1; 9 nucleotides align to TRBD1. The germline CDR1 and CDR2 sequences are KGHSH and LQKENI. J gave up 1 base and V 3 bases, and 12 bases lay outside the gene matches. The CDR3 has 18 amino acids. The CDR3 sequence: CASSPKDRGRLKNTEAFF. CDR3 sequence (DNA): TGTGCCAGCTCACCCAAGGACAGGGGCCGCCTTAAGAACACTGAAGCTTTCTTT.

This rearrangement joins TRBV7-3 to TRBJ2-2; the D gene is possibly TRBD2 (5 bases). Between the trimmed V and J ends, which lost 3 bases and 1 base, there was a span of 6 bases. Germline lookup yields CDR1 SGHTA and CDR2 FQGTGA. The CDR3 consists of 14 residues. The CDR3 is CASSFGMNTGELFF. The CDR3 DNA reads TGTGCCAGCAGCTTCGGGATGAACACCGGGGAGCTGTTTTTT.

This chain uses TRBV18 with TRBJ2-5, with D possibly being TRBD2 (5 bases). V shed 3 bases and J shed 0 bases, with 5 bases lying between them. This CDR3 is built from 13 residues. Germline lookup yields CDR1 KGHSH and CDR2 LQKENI. The CDR3: CASSPGNQETQYF. Here the CDR3 DNA reads TGTGCCAGCTCACCCGGGAACCAAGAGACCCAGTACTTC.

The J gene is TRBJ1-1, the V gene TRBV6-1; tentatively, D is TRBD1 (5 bases). The germline V gene has CDR1 MNHNS and CDR2 SASEGT. Trimming left V 2 bases short and J 0 bases short, with 10 bases between. The CDR3 is 15 amino acids. CDR3 DNA sequence: TGTGCCAGCAGTGAACTCAGGGCCCTGAACACTGAAGCTTTCTTT. As protein: CASSELRALNTEAFF.

V usage is TRBV6-6 and J usage is TRBJ2-2, with D unresolved. Germline V CDR1 and CDR2: MNHNY, SVGAGI (reference sequence). Between the trimmed V and J ends, which lost 4 bases and 1 base, there was a span of 13 bases. This CDR3 contains 16 residues. CDR3 DNA: TGTGCCAGCAGTTTTCTAAGGCAGGAGAACACCGGGGAGCTGTTTTTT. It codes for CASSFLRQENTGELFF.

V usage is TRBV5-1 and J usage is TRBJ1-1, with 7 bases that match TRBD1. The germline CDR1 and CDR2 sequences are SGHRS and YFSETQ. After removal of 0 bases from V and 7 bases from J, the junction contained 3 bases not matched to a gene. The CDR3 is made up of 13 amino acids. Here the CDR3 reads CASSLEGAVEAFF. CDR3 DNA sequence: TGCGCCAGCAGCTTGGAGGGGGCAGTTGAAGCTTTCTTT.

This sequence joins TRBV11-2 and TRBJ1-5; no clear D. This CDR3 contains 14 residues. Germline V lookup: CDR1 SGHAT, CDR2 FQNNGV. Trimming removed 0 bases from V and 9 bases from J, with 12 bases in between. CDR3 coding DNA: TGTGCCAGCAGCTTAGACCGAGATTCGGGGCCCCAGCATTTT. As protein: CASSLDRDSGPQHF. The whole variable domain, filled in from reference TRBV11-2 and TRBJ1-5, reads EAGVAQSPRYKIIEKRQSVAFWCNPISGHATLYWYQQILGQGPKLLIQFQNNGVVDDSQLPKDRFSAERLKGVDSTLKIQPAKLEDSAVYLCASSLDRDSGPQHFGDGTRLSIL.

The V gene is TRBV29-1, the J gene TRBJ2-1, with D possibly matching TRBD1 (5 bases). The CDR3 is 14 amino acids. Germline CDR1 is SQVTM and CDR2 is ANQGSEA. V lost 7 bases to trimming and J lost 5 bases, with 18 bases between them. The CDR3 region is CSAPPGDSNNEQFF. As DNA, the CDR3 is TGCAGCGCCCCACCAGGAGACAGCAACAATGAGCAGTTCTTC.

The chain is built from TRBV10-3 and TRBJ2-3, with 12 nucleotides matching TRBD2. The trim removed 10 bases at V and 5 bases at J, leaving 4 bases unmatched. Germline V gene sequence: CDR1 ENHRY, CDR2 SYGVKD. The CDR3 covers 13 residues. The CDR3 loop is CATSGGVQDTQYF. In nucleotides, the CDR3 is TGTGCCACTAGCGGGGGGGTGCAAGATACGCAGTATTTT.

This clone was picked up a small number of times. V is TRBV27 and J is TRBJ2-7; 8 bases agree with TRBD2. Germline lookup yields CDR1 MNHEY and CDR2 SMNVEV (reference sequence). Trimming removed 6 bases from V and 1 base from J; junction bases left unmatched: 8. The CDR3 is made up of 15 amino acids. DNA of the CDR3: TGTGCCAGCAGGGGGAGCGGGGGTCAATCCTACGAGCAGTACTTC. This sequence encodes CASRGSGGQSYEQYF.

V usage is TRBV30 and J usage is TRBJ2-7; D remains unclear. This CDR3 has 13 residues. V was shortened by 4 bases and J by 6 bases, with 16 bases between the two germline ends. The germline V gene has CDR1 GTSNPN and CDR2 SVGIG (reference sequence). The CDR3 here is CAWKSVSHSEQYF. CDR3 DNA sequence: TGTGCCTGGAAATCGGTGTCCCACTCCGAGCAGTACTTC.

Only one count was recorded for this clone. This chain joins TRBV5-4 and TRBJ2-3; D gene ambiguous. Trimming removed 0 bases at V and 3 bases at J, with 8 bases between. The CDR3 loop spans 14 amino acids. The germline V gene has CDR1 SGHNT and CDR2 YYREEE (reference sequence). The CDR3 loop is CASSLVSLTDTQYF. CDR3 nucleotides: TGTGCCAGCAGCTTGGTTTCGTTGACAGATACGCAGTATTTT.

This chain joins TRBV7-2 and TRBJ1-5; 7 bases match TRBD1. The V gene end was trimmed by 5 bases and the J gene end by 1 base; junction bases not matched to a gene: 14. Germline CDR1 and CDR2: SGHTA and FQGNSA. The CDR3 runs 18 residues. The CDR3 sequence is CASSRGQAKSGSNQPQHF. The CDR3 nucleotides are TGTGCCAGCAGCCGCGGACAGGCAAAATCAGGGAGCAATCAGCCCCAGCATTTT.

V gene TRBV5-5 combines with J gene TRBJ1-6; D gene ambiguous. V was trimmed by 4 bases and J by 8 bases, leaving 13 bases between them. This CDR3 comprises 14 residues. Germline V gene data show CDR1 as SGHKS and CDR2 as YYEKEE (reference sequence). The CDR3 here is CASSRTLRDSPLHF. CDR3 DNA: TGTGCCAGCAGCCGGACTCTAAGGGATTCACCCCTCCACTTT.

The CDR3, as DNA: TGTGCCAGCAGTAAGGGACATTTTAACTATGGCTACACCTTC. It codes for CASSKGHFNYGYTF. The genes are TRBV6-5 and TRBJ1-2, with D possibly matching TRBD1 (6 bases). V shed 5 bases and J shed 1 base, with 11 bases lying between them. CDR1 is MNHEY and CDR2 is SVGAGI in the germline V gene. There are 14 residues in the CDR3.

The chain uses TRBV7-8 and TRBJ2-7; a weak D match, TRBD2 (5 bases). The CDR3 consists of 14 residues. Trimming left V 5 bases short and J 2 bases short, with 13 bases between. CDR1 and CDR2 from the germline V gene are SGHVS and FQNEAQ. The CDR3 loop is CASSPGPGTYEQYF. The CDR3, as DNA: TGTGCCAGCAGCCCAGGTCCCGGGACCTACGAGCAGTACTTC.

J is TRBJ2-6 and V is TRBV9; no clear D gene. CDR3 size: 16 residues. Germline CDR1 is SGDLS and CDR2 is YYNGEE. With 3 bases removed from V and 0 bases from J, the gap between germline ends came to 10 bases. The CDR3 coding sequence is TGTGCCAGCAGCGCCCTGACTCGCTCTGGGGCCAACGTCCTGACTTTC. This encodes CASSALTRSGANVLTF.

V gene TRBV9 combines with J gene TRBJ1-1; tentative D call: TRBD1 (5 bases). This CDR3 is 16 amino acids long. Looked up from germline, CDR1 is SGDLS and CDR2 is YYNGEE. Trimming stripped 0 bases from V and 1 base from J, with 13 bases between. The CDR3 DNA sequence: TGTGCCAGCAGCGTAGATGGGGGGGGATGGAACACTGAAGCTTTCTTT. Translating it yields CASSVDGGGWNTEAFF.

The chain joins TRBV30 to TRBJ1-1, with D possibly matching TRBD1 (5 bases). This CDR3 is built from 13 residues. V lost 2 bases to trimming and J lost 2 bases, with 9 bases between them. Germline CDR1 and CDR2: GTSNPN and SVGIG (reference sequence). The CDR3 DNA follows: TGTGCCTGGAGTCTGGGGGGTAACACTGAAGCTTTCTTT. Residues: CAWSLGGNTEAFF.

The chain joins TRBV11-2 to TRBJ2-7; possible D gene TRBD2, 5 bases. Trimming removed 5 bases at V and 7 bases at J, with 18 bases between. CDR1 and CDR2 (germline): SGHAT, FQNNGV. This CDR3 spans 14 amino acids. Written as DNA, the CDR3 is TGTGCCAGCAGCCAAGGACTTAGGAGTGGGGAGCAGTACTTC. This gives the protein CASSQGLRSGEQYF.

This clone showed up just once. The chain recombines TRBV25-1 with TRBJ2-1, with 13 bases that match TRBD2. V was pared by 4 bases and J by 2 bases, with 2 bases of the junction left unmatched. This CDR3 has 16 residues. From germline, CDR1 is MGHDK and CDR2 SYGVNS. The DNA for the CDR3 is TGTGCCAGCAGTGTGACTAGCGGGGGGACCTACAATGAGCAGTTCTTC. Its protein product is CASSVTSGGTYNEQFF.